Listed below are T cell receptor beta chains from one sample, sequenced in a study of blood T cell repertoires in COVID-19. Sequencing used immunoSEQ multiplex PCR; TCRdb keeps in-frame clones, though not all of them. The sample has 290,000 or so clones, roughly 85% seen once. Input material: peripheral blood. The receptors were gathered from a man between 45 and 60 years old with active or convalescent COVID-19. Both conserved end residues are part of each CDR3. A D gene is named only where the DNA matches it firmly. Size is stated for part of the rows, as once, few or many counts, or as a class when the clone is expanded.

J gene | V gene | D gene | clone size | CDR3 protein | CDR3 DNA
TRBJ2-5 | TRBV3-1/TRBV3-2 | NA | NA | CASSQGLRGHGTQYF | TGTGCCAGCAGCCAAGGACTCAGAGGTCATGGGACCCAGTACTTC
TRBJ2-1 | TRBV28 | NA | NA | CASSDLGGEQFF | TGTGCCAGCAGCGACCTAGGAGGGGAGCAGTTCTTC
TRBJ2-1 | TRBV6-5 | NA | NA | CASTPGGSLGEQFF | TGTGCCAGTACCCCCGGGGGATCGTTGGGTGAGCAGTTCTTC
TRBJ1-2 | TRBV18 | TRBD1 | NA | CASSMLQRGPDVTNYGYTF | TGTGCCAGCTCTATGTTACAGAGGGGGCCGGACGTAACTAACTATGGCTACACCTTC
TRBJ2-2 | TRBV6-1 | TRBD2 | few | CASSVAGEAGELFF | TGTGCCAGCAGTGTAGCGGGAGAGGCCGGGGAGCTGTTTTTT
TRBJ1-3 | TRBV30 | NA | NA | CAGAGLTRAGNTIYF | TGTGCCGGCGCAGGTCTTACCAGGGCGGGAAACACCATATATTTT
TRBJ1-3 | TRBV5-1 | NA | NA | CASSWDTYFSGNTIYF | TGCGCCAGCAGCTGGGACACTTACTTCTCTGGAAACACCATATATTTT
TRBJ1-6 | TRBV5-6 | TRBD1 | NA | CASSLDTGDNSPLHF | TGTGCCAGCAGCTTGGACACAGGGGACAATTCACCCCTCCACTTT
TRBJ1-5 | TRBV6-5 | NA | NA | CASSWTGKNQPQHF | TGTGCCAGCAGTTGGACGGGAAAAAATCAGCCCCAGCATTTT
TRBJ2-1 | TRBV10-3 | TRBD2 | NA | CAISIGTSGDEQFF | TGTGCCATCAGCATCGGGACTAGCGGGGATGAGCAGTTCTTC
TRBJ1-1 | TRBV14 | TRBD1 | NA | CASSPWPWTGRVSTEAFF | TGTGCCAGCAGCCCCTGGCCGTGGACAGGGCGGGTAAGCACTGAAGCTTTCTTT
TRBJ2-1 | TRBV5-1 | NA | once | CASSLAQGPYNEQFF | TGCGCCAGCAGCTTGGCCCAGGGCCCTTACAATGAGCAGTTCTTC
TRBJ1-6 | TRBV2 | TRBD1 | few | CASSLRDSNSPLHF | TGTGCCAGCAGCCTCCGGGACAGCAATTCACCCCTCCACTTT
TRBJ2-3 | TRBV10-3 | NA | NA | CATTSGSTDTQYF | TGTGCCACCACCTCGGGAAGCACAGATACGCAGTATTTT
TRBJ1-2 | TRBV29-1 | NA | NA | CSVDPDGSYGYTF | TGCAGCGTTGATCCCGACGGGAGCTATGGCTACACCTTC
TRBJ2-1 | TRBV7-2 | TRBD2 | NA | CASSVSGMVQFF | TGTGCCAGCAGCGTTAGCGGGATGGTGCAGTTCTTC
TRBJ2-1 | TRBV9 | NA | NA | CASSARSPPGYNEQFF | TGTGCCAGCAGCGCGAGGAGCCCCCCCGGCTACAATGAGCAGTTCTTC
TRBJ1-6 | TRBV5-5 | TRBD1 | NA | CASSLSWAGGPNSPLHF | TGTGCCAGCAGCTTGAGTTGGGCAGGGGGTCCAAATTCACCCCTCCACTTT
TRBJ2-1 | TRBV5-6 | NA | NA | CASSYTRLGTLYNEQFF | TGTGCCAGCAGCTACACCCGCCTCGGGACTCTTTACAATGAGCAGTTCTTC
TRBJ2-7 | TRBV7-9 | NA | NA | CASSQGGQGPYEQYF | TGTGCCAGCAGCCAGGGGGGACAAGGTCCCTACGAGCAGTACTTC
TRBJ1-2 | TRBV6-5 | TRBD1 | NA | CASSYSGTGITYGYTF | TGTGCCAGCAGTTACAGCGGGACAGGAATTACCTATGGCTACACCTTC
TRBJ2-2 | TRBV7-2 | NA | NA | CASSLITGELFF | TGTGCCAGCAGCTTAATAACCGGGGAGCTGTTTTTT
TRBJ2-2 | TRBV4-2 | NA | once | CASRPNTGTGELFF | TGTGCCAGCAGACCTAACACAGGAACCGGGGAGCTGTTTTTT
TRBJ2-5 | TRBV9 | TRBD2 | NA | CASSVMASGEGTQYF | TGTGCCAGCAGCGTAATGGCTAGCGGGGAGGGGACCCAGTACTTC